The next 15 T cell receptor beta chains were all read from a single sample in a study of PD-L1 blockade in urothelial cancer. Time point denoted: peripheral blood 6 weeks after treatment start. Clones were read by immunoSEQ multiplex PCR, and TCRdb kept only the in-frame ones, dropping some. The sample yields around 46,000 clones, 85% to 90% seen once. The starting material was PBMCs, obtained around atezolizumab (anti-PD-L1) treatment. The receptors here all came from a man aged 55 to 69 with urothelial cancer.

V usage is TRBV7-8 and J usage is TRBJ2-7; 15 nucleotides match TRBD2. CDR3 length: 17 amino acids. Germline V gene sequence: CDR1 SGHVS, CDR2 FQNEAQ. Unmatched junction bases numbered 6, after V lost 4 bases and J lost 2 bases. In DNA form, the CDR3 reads TGTGCCAGCAGCTCGGGACTAGCGGGAGGTGGCACCTACGAGCAGTACTTC. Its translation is CASSSGLAGGGTYEQYF.

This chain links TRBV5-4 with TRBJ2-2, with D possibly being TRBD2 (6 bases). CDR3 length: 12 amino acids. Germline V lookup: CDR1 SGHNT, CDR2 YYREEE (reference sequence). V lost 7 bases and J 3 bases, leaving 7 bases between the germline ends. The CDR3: CASRRDTGELFF. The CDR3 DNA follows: TGTGCCAGCCGGAGGGACACCGGGGAGCTGTTTTTT.

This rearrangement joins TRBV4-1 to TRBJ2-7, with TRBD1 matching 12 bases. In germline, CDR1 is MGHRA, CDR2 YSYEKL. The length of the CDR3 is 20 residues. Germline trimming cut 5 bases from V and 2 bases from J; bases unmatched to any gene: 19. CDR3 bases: TGCGCCAGCAGCTCCAGACTTATACGAACCGGGACAGGGGGCCCCTACGAGCAGTACTTC. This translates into CASSSRLIRTGTGGPYEQYF.

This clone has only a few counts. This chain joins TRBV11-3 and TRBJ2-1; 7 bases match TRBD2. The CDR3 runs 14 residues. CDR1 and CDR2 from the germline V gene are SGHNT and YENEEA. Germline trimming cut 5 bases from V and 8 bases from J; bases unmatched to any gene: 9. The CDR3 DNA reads TGTGCCAGCAGCAAAGCGGGGTTGAGGGATGAGCAGTTCTTC. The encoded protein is CASSKAGLRDEQFF.

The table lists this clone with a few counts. The CDR3 is CASSVATSGGEQFF. CDR3 in DNA: TGTGCCAGCAGCGTAGCGACTAGCGGGGGCGAGCAGTTCTTC. The chain uses TRBV9 and TRBJ2-1, with 12 positions matching TRBD2. CDR3 size: 14 residues. V was clipped by 0 bases and J by 10 bases; unmatched bases: 2. Germline V gene lookup returns CDR1 SGDLS and CDR2 YYNGEE.

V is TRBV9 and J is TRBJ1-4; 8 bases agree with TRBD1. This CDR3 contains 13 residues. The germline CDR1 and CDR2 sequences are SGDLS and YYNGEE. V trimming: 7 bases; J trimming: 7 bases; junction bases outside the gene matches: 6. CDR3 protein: CASDGRGREKLFF. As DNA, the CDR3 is TGTGCCAGCGACGGCAGGGGGCGTGAAAAACTGTTTTTT. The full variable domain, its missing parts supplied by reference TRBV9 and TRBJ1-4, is DSGVTQTPKHLITATGQRVTLRCSPRSGDLSVYWYQQSLDQGLQFLIQYYNGEERAKGNILERFSAQQFPDLHSELNLSSLELGDSALYFCASDGRGREKLFFGSGTQLSVL.

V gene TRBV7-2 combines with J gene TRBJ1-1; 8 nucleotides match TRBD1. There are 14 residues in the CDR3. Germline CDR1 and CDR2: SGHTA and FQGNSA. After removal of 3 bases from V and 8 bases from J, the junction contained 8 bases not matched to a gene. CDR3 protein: CASSLARGLSEAFF. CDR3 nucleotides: TGTGCCAGCAGCTTGGCCAGGGGGCTTTCGGAAGCTTTCTTT.

This chain's CDR3 is CASSQGGLALQETQYF. DNA for the CDR3: TGCGCCAGCAGCCAAGGTGGACTAGCGCTCCAAGAGACCCAGTACTTC. V is TRBV4-1 and J is TRBJ2-5; 9 nucleotides align to TRBD2. V shed 1 base, J shed 1 base, and the junction held 4 bases outside the gene matches. Germline values: CDR1 MGHRA, CDR2 YSYEKL. This CDR3 has 16 residues.

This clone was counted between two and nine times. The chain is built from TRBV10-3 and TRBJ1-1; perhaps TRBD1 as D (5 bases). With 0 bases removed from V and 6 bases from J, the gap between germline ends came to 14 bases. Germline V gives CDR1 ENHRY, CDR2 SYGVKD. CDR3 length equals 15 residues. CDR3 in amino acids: CAISESREGRAEAFF. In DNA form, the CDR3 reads TGTGCCATCAGTGAGTCCCGGGAGGGGAGGGCTGAAGCTTTCTTT.

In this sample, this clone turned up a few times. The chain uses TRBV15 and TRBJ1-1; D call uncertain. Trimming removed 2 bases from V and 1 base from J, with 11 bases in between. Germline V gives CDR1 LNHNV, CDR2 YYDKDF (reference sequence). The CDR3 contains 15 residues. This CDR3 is CATSRPERRNTEAFF. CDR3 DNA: TGTGCCACCAGCAGACCCGAAAGGAGGAACACTGAAGCTTTCTTT. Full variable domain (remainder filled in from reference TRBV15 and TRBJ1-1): DAMVIQNPRYQVTQFGKPVTLSCSQTLNHNVMYWYQQKSSQAPKLLFHYYDKDFNNEADTPDNFQSRRPNTSFCFLDIRSPGLGDTAMYLCATSRPERRNTEAFFGQGTRLTVV.

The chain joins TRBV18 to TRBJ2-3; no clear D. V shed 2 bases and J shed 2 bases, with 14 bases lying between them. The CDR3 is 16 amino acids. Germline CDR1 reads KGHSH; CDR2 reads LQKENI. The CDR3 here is CASSPSLQANTDTQYF. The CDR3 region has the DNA TGTGCCAGCTCACCAAGCTTGCAGGCGAACACAGATACGCAGTATTTT.

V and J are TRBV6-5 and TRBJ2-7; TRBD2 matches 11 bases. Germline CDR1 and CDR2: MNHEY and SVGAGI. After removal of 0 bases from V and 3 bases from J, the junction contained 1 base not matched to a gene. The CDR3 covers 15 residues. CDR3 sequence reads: CASSYSTSGGYEQYF. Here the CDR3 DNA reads TGTGCCAGCAGTTACTCAACTAGCGGGGGCTACGAGCAGTACTTC.

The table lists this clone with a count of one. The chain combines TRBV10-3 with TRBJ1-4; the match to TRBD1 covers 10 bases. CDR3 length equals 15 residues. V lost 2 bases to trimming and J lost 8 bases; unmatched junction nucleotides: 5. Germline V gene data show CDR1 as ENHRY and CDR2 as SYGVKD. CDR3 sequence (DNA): TGTGCCATCAGTGAGGGACAGGGGGTTGCGGAAAAACTGTTTTTT. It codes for CAISEGQGVAEKLFF.

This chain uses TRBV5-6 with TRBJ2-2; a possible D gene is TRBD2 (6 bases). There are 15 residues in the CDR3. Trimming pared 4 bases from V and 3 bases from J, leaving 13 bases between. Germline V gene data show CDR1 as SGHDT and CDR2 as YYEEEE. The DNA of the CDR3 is TGTGCCAGCAGCCTGCGGGGACGATACACCGGGGAGCTGTTTTTT. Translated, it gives CASSLRGRYTGELFF.

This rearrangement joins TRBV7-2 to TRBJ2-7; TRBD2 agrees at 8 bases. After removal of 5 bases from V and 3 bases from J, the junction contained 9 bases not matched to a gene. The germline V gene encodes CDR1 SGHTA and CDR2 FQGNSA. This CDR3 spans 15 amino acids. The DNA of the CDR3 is TGTGCCAGCAGCCCGGGGACCGGGAGGGGCTACGAGCAGTACTTC. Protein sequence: CASSPGTGRGYEQYF. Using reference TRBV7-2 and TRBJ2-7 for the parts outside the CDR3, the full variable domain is GAGVSQSPSNKVTEKGKDVELRCDPISGHTALYWYRQSLGQGLEFLIYFQGNSAPDKSGLPSDRFSAERTGGSVSTLTIQRTQQEDSAVYLCASSPGTGRGYEQYFGPGTRLTVT.